These T cell receptor beta chains were read from a single sample in a study of shared clonotypes between healthy human individuals. Data came from immunoSEQ multiplex PCR; TCRdb stores just in-frame clones and leaves some out. The sample has about 800,000 clones, around 96% seen once. Sequenced: naive CD8+ T cells sorted from blood. The receptors here all came from a man between 25 and 39 years old in good health. The CDR3 runs from the conserved cysteine through the conserved F or W. The D gene is left open where the match is weak. Size tells how often a clone was seen (once, few, many) or the class of an expanded clone, and some rows leave it out.

J gene | D gene | V gene | clone size | CDR3 protein | CDR3 DNA
TRBJ2-7 | - | TRBV7-9 | - | CASSPQVRGEQYF | TGTGCCAGCAGCCCTCAAGTCCGGGGCGAGCAGTACTTC
TRBJ1-4 | TRBD1 | TRBV27 | - | CASSLSGQVLNEKLFF | TGTGCCAGCAGTTTATCGGGACAGGTTTTGAATGAAAAACTGTTTTTT
TRBJ2-1 | - | TRBV7-8 | - | CASSDRPGRRNNEQFF | TGTGCCAGCAGCGATAGGCCGGGACGAAGGAACAATGAGCAGTTCTTC
TRBJ2-7 | - | TRBV7-9 | once | CASSLAREQYF | TGTGCCAGCAGCTTAGCCCGCGAGCAGTACTTC
TRBJ2-7 | - | TRBV11-2 | - | CASSPMTDSEQYF | TGTGCCAGCAGCCCCATGACAGACTCCGAGCAGTACTTC
TRBJ2-7 | - | TRBV4-1 | - | CASSQEWDNRPNEQYF | TGCGCCAGCAGCCAAGAATGGGACAATCGCCCAAACGAGCAGTACTTC
TRBJ2-7 | TRBD2 | TRBV27 | - | CASSLLRSSGRAQEYF | TGTGCCAGCAGTTTACTTAGGAGTAGCGGGAGAGCCCAAGAGTACTTC
TRBJ1-1 | - | TRBV28 | - | CASRDLQEFMNTEAFF | TGTGCCAGCAGGGACCTACAGGAATTCATGAACACTGAAGCTTTCTTT
TRBJ1-2 | - | TRBV27 | - | CASSHGARGGYTF | TGTGCCAGCAGCCATGGGGCGAGGGGTGGCTACACCTTC
TRBJ2-7 | - | TRBV7-9 | - | CASSLKATRGLEQYF | TGTGCCAGCAGCTTAAAAGCGACTAGGGGTCTCGAGCAGTACTTC
TRBJ2-7 | - | TRBV29-1 | - | CSVETGGGEQYF | TGCAGCGTTGAGACCGGAGGGGGCGAGCAGTACTTC
TRBJ2-7 | - | TRBV7-6 | - | CASSLGVSYEQYF | TGTGCCAGCAGCTTAGGGGTCTCCTACGAGCAGTACTTC
TRBJ1-4 | - | TRBV2 | - | CASRGEVGYEKLFF | TGTGCCAGCAGGGGTGAGGTTGGCTATGAAAAACTGTTTTTT
TRBJ2-1 | - | TRBV27 | - | CASSLSPRGDEQFF | TGTGCCAGCAGTTTATCGCCGAGGGGTGATGAGCAGTTCTTC
TRBJ2-5 | - | TRBV11-2 | - | CASSYERDQETQYF | TGTGCCAGCAGCTACGAGCGGGACCAAGAGACCCAGTACTTC
TRBJ2-7 | - | TRBV7-2 | few | CASSAMLHYEQYF | TGTGCCAGCAGCGCTATGTTGCACTACGAGCAGTACTTC
TRBJ2-7 | - | TRBV28 | - | CASSLQWFGGTIYEQYF | TGTGCCAGCAGTTTACAATGGTTTGGGGGCACCATCTACGAGCAGTACTTC
TRBJ2-1 | - | TRBV5-8 | - | CASSLALDFPEQFF | TGTGCCAGCAGCTTGGCTCTAGATTTTCCTGAGCAGTTCTTC
TRBJ2-7 | TRBD2 | TRBV30 | - | CAWSVLAGGPGFYEQYF | TGTGCCTGGAGTGTTCTGGCGGGAGGGCCGGGATTCTACGAGCAGTACTTC
TRBJ1-5 | - | TRBV15 | - | CATSRDWGEGNQPQHF | TGTGCCACCAGCAGAGATTGGGGGGAGGGCAATCAGCCCCAGCATTTT
TRBJ2-2 | - | TRBV28 | - | CASSLGAGYTGELFF | TGTGCCAGCAGTTTAGGTGCCGGATACACCGGGGAGCTGTTTTTT
TRBJ1-2 | TRBD1 | TRBV29-1 | once | CSVEAFRDSEGYTF | TGCAGCGTTGAAGCGTTCCGGGACAGTGAAGGCTACACCTTC
TRBJ2-7 | - | TRBV9 | once | CASSVGGGAGYEQYF | TGTGCCAGCAGCGTAGGCGGCGGGGCGGGATACGAGCAGTACTTC
TRBJ2-7 | - | TRBV10-3 | - | CAISEGYSYEQYF | TGTGCCATCAGCGAGGGTTATTCCTACGAGCAGTACTTC
TRBJ2-1 | TRBD2 | TRBV6-5 | - | CASSYQREDDEQFF | TGTGCCAGCAGTTACCAGCGGGAGGACGATGAGCAGTTCTTC
TRBJ2-5 | - | TRBV10-3 | - | CAISESGWSQETQYF | TGTGCCATCAGTGAGTCGGGGTGGAGCCAAGAGACCCAGTACTTC
TRBJ2-3 | TRBD2 | TRBV9 | - | CASSGTSGMSDTQYF | TGTGCCAGCAGCGGTACTAGCGGGATGTCAGATACGCAGTATTTT
TRBJ2-3 | TRBD2 | TRBV15 | - | CATSRAPGRTSGRIDTQYF | TGTGCCACCAGCAGAGCTCCCGGGAGGACTAGCGGGAGGATAGATACGCAGTATTTT
TRBJ2-3 | TRBD2 | TRBV29-1 | - | CSVEKETSGRARGTQYF | TGCAGCGTTGAGAAGGAGACTAGCGGGAGGGCGAGGGGTACGCAGTATTTT
TRBJ2-3 | - | TRBV7-2 | - | CASSLPWDPTQYF | TGTGCCAGCAGCTTACCCTGGGACCCTACGCAGTATTTT
TRBJ2-2 | - | TRBV7-9 | - | CASSLAGAVSVTGELFF | TGTGCCAGCAGCTTAGCGGGAGCGGTATCGGTAACCGGGGAGCTGTTTTTT
TRBJ2-3 | - | TRBV29-1 | - | CSVLYRGIGRTDTQYF | TGCAGCGTCCTCTATAGGGGTATCGGGCGCACAGATACGCAGTATTTT
TRBJ2-3 | - | TRBV5-6 | - | CASSLGASSDTQYF | TGTGCCAGCAGCTTGGGTGCTAGCTCAGATACGCAGTATTTT
TRBJ2-2 | TRBD2 | TRBV19 | - | CASSPTGGRASTGELFF | TGTGCCAGTAGTCCCACTGGGGGGAGGGCGAGCACCGGGGAGCTGTTTTTT
TRBJ2-7 | TRBD1 | TRBV5-6 | - | CASSPTGSSYEQYF | TGTGCCAGCAGCCCGACAGGGAGCTCCTACGAGCAGTACTTC
TRBJ1-1 | TRBD1 | TRBV9 | - | CASSKRTGDTNTEAFF | TGTGCCAGCAGCAAACGGACAGGGGACACGAACACTGAAGCTTTCTTT
TRBJ2-7 | TRBD1 | TRBV7-9 | - | CASSTWTGGAYEQYF | TGTGCCAGCAGCACTTGGACAGGGGGCGCCTACGAGCAGTACTTC
TRBJ1-2 | - | TRBV15 | - | CATSNGGTDDGYTF | TGTGCCACCAGCAACGGGGGTACGGACGATGGCTACACCTTC
TRBJ2-1 | - | TRBV25-1 | - | CASSEGESPYNEQFF | TGTGCCAGCAGTGAAGGAGAGTCACCCTACAATGAGCAGTTCTTC
TRBJ2-2 | TRBD2 | TRBV6-5 | - | CASSYSREYTGELFF | TGTGCCAGCAGTTACTCGCGGGAGTACACCGGGGAGCTGTTTTTT
TRBJ1-4 | - | TRBV27 | - | CASSYQGTNEKLFF | TGTGCCAGCAGTTACCAGGGAACTAATGAAAAACTGTTTTTT
TRBJ2-1 | TRBD1 | TRBV28 | - | CASRPGQGLVGEQFF | TGTGCCAGCAGACCCGGACAGGGGCTTGTGGGTGAGCAGTTCTTC
TRBJ1-3 | - | TRBV9 | - | CASSAEGYSGNTIYF | TGTGCCAGCAGCGCAGAGGGTTACTCTGGAAACACCATATATTTT
TRBJ2-7 | - | TRBV10-3 | - | CAISDSAGRGEQYF | TGTGCCATCAGTGATTCGGCAGGTAGAGGGGAGCAGTACTTC
TRBJ2-3 | TRBD1 | TRBV29-1 | - | CSATGDGTDTQYF | TGCAGCGCGACAGGGGACGGCACAGATACGCAGTATTTT
TRBJ1-5 | - | TRBV6-1 | - | CASVKGNQPQHF | TGTGCCAGCGTGAAGGGAAATCAGCCCCAGCATTTT
TRBJ2-7 | - | TRBV7-8 | - | CASSPTESYEQYF | TGTGCCAGCAGCCCCACAGAATCCTACGAGCAGTACTTC
TRBJ2-7 | - | TRBV27 | - | CASRGDNTYEQYF | TGTGCCAGCAGGGGGGATAATACCTACGAGCAGTACTTC